The rows below give T cell receptor beta chains drawn from one sample of a study of graft-versus-host responses after intestinal transplantation. TCRdb keeps only in-frame clones here, not all; method: immunoSEQ multiplex PCR. The sample holds 13,000 or so clones; roughly four fifths are singletons and the top ten take about 23%. The sequenced sample was PBMCs, obtained after intestinal transplantation. Receptor source: a human patient who received an intestinal transplant, so some T cells may come from the graft donor. Each CDR3 is given with its conserved first and last residue. A D gene is named only where the DNA matches it firmly. The size field is filled for only some rows; it gives once, few, many or a size class.

D | size | J | V | DNA | CDR3
- | - | TRBJ2-2 | TRBV2 | TGTGCCAGGAGAGGGCGGGACACCGGGGAGCTGTTTTTT | CARRGRDTGELFF
- | - | TRBJ1-2 | TRBV6-4 | TGTGCCAGCAGTTACTCCGAGTCTAGCGGTGGCTACACCTTC | CASSYSESSGGYTF
- | once | TRBJ2-7 | TRBV9 | TGTGCCAGCAGCGTGGGGGACGACTACGAGCAGTACTTC | CASSVGDDYEQYF
TRBD1 | - | TRBJ1-4 | TRBV9 | TGTGCCAGCAGCCCCCGTACGGGACAGGGGGTAAAACTGTTTTTT | CASSPRTGQGVKLFF
TRBD2 | once | TRBJ2-1 | TRBV14 | TGTGCCAGCAGCCGTAGCGGGAAGCGGTCCTACAATGAGCAGTTCTTC | CASSRSGKRSYNEQFF
- | - | TRBJ2-7 | TRBV6-5 | TGTGCCAGCAGTTCAGGTGTAGGACGGGAGCAGTACTTC | CASSSGVGREQYF
TRBD2 | - | TRBJ2-1 | TRBV10-2 | TGCGCCAGCGGGACTAGCGGGGGGGCCGGAGAGCAGTTCTTC | CASGTSGGAGEQFF
TRBD1 | - | TRBJ2-1 | TRBV19 | TGTGCCAGTAGTTTTACAGGGGACCCCTACAATGAGCAGTTCTTC | CASSFTGDPYNEQFF
- | - | TRBJ2-1 | TRBV5-4 | TGTGCCAGCAGCTTTGACTCGAACTCCTACAATGAGCAGTTCTTC | CASSFDSNSYNEQFF
- | - | TRBJ2-5 | TRBV6-4 | TGTGCCAGCAGTGAAGAGGGGGGAGAGACCCAGTACTTC | CASSEEGGETQYF